The 10 T cell receptor beta chains in this list originate from one sample, sequenced in a study of T cell responses to AZD1222 COVID-19 vaccine. Data came from immunoSEQ multiplex PCR; TCRdb stores just in-frame clones and leaves some out. The sample contains some 130,000 clones, approximately 90% of which appear only once. Sequenced here: peripheral blood, sampled on day 0 of AZD1222 vaccination. The receptor source for this set is an adult in good health.

This sequence joins TRBV28 and TRBJ2-5, with unresolved D. Germline CDR1 MDHEN, CDR2 SYDVKM. This CDR3 has 16 residues. V lost 2 bases, J lost 5 bases, and 18 bases lay in between. CDR3 loop: CASSLMVAGVRETQYF. CDR3 nucleotides: TGTGCCAGCAGTTTAATGGTTGCAGGCGTCAGGGAGACCCAGTACTTC.

V usage is TRBV6-5 and J usage is TRBJ1-1, with D tentatively TRBD1 (5 bases). The CDR3 covers 13 residues. The germline CDR1 and CDR2 sequences are MNHEY and SVGAGI. V lost 0 bases and J lost 11, with 13 bases in between. CDR3 nucleotide sequence: TGTGCCAGCAGTTACTCGGAGGGGCAGATGGCTTTCTTT. This translates into CASSYSEGQMAFF.

The J gene is TRBJ2-5, the V gene TRBV7-2; 16 bases line up with TRBD2. In germline, CDR1 is SGHTA, CDR2 FQGNSA. V dropped 0 bases and J dropped 5; count of bases not matched to a gene: 3. The CDR3 is made up of 17 amino acids. This chain's CDR3 is CASSLAPGLAGGETQYF. As DNA, the CDR3 is TGTGCCAGCAGCTTAGCCCCGGGACTAGCGGGAGGGGAGACCCAGTACTTC. The full variable domain, its missing parts supplied by reference TRBV7-2 and TRBJ2-5, is GAGVSQSPSNKVTEKGKDVELRCDPISGHTALYWYRQSLGQGLEFLIYFQGNSAPDKSGLPSDRFSAERTGGSVSTLTIQRTQQEDSAVYLCASSLAPGLAGGETQYFGPGTRLLVL.

This clone qualifies as medium-sized. The J gene is TRBJ2-6, the V gene TRBV7-6; D remains unclear. V shed 2 bases and J shed 4 bases, with 9 bases lying between them. Germline V lookup: CDR1 SGHVS, CDR2 FNYEAQ. The length of the CDR3 is 15 residues. The CDR3 DNA reads TGTGCCAGCAGCTTATTCATTTCAGGGGCCAACGTCCTGACTTTC. Translation gives CASSLFISGANVLTF.

The chain recombines TRBV10-3 with TRBJ1-2, with a tentative D call TRBD1 (6 bases). This CDR3 region has 13 residues. V lost 7 bases, J lost 3 bases, and 12 bases lay in between. Germline CDR1 ENHRY, CDR2 SYGVKD. CDR3 residues: CAITGGGYYGYTF. DNA for the CDR3: TGTGCCATCACGGGGGGCGGTTACTATGGCTACACCTTC.

The chain joins TRBV27 to TRBJ1-6, with D uncertain. The CDR3 totals 14 residues. V gave up 3 bases and J gave up 9 bases, with 12 bases separating them. Per the germline V gene, CDR1 is MNHEY and CDR2 is SMNVEV (reference sequence). The CDR3 reads CASSLRTAFSPLHF. CDR3 sequence (DNA): TGTGCCAGCAGTTTGAGGACCGCCTTTTCACCCCTCCACTTT.

The V call is TRBV5-1, the J call TRBJ1-1; perhaps TRBD1 as D (5 bases). Germline V gene sequence: CDR1 SGHRS, CDR2 YFSETQ. This CDR3 comprises 16 residues. Deletions cut 3 bases from V and 1 base from J, with 16 bases between. CDR3 region: CASSWWGVGANTEAFF. The CDR3 DNA is TGCGCCAGCAGCTGGTGGGGGGTTGGAGCGAACACTGAAGCTTTCTTT.

V usage is TRBV7-2 and J usage is TRBJ2-3; 7 bases align to TRBD2. The CDR3 consists of 14 residues. Trimming cost V 5 bases and J 4 bases; bases outside gene matches: 6. CDR1 is SGHTA and CDR2 is FQGNSA in the germline V gene. The CDR3, as DNA: TGTGCCAGCAGCCCTTCGACTAGCTCAGATACGCAGTATTTT. Its translation is CASSPSTSSDTQYF.

The rearrangement uses TRBV6-2 or TRBV6-3 and TRBJ2-7; 9 bases align to TRBD2. V was clipped by 0 bases and J by 0 bases; unmatched bases: 0. Germline V gives CDR1 MNHEY, CDR2 SVGEGT. This CDR3 region has 15 residues. CDR3 amino acids: CASSYSAGGSYEQYF. The CDR3 DNA reads TGTGCCAGCAGTTACTCAGCGGGGGGCTCCTACGAGCAGTACTTC.

This sequence joins TRBV5-4 and TRBJ1-2; D remains unclear. This CDR3 is 11 amino acids long. Germline CDR1 is SGHNT and CDR2 is YYREEE (reference sequence). The V gene lost 0 bases and the J gene lost 4 bases, with 1 base spanning the gap. CDR3 sequence (DNA): TGTGCCAGCAGCTTGGGCTATGGCTACACCTTC. Its translation: CASSLGYGYTF.